Listed below are T cell receptor beta chains from one sample, sequenced in a study of regulatory T cells in long-lasting Graves disease. TCRdb re-derived calls from the multiplex PCR reads in MiXCR, one entry per CDR3 protein. Of some 340,000 distinct CDR3 sequences in the sample, roughly 23% are singletons; the top ten hold 28%. Here the sequenced sample was peripheral blood mononuclear cells (PBMCs), taken when the disease was refractory, from a patient treated with antithyroid drugs. The receptors were sampled from a woman aged 40-49 years with Graves disease. The CDR3 runs from the conserved cysteine through the conserved F or W. D genes are given only for firm matches. Size tells how often a clone was seen (once, few, many) or the class of an expanded clone, and some rows leave it out.

j_gene	d_gene	v_gene	abundance	CDR3aa	CDR3nt
TRBJ2-6	TRBD2	TRBV2	many	CASRGLTSGTFVGANVLTF	TGTGCCAGCAGGGGATTGACTAGCGGGACTTTTGTAGGGGCCAACGTCCTGACTTTC
TRBJ2-7	TRBD1	TRBV28	many	CASSLWTGGGLGLSGSSSYEQYF	TGTGCCAGCAGTTTATGGACAGGGGGTGGCCTGGGCCTATCTGGTAGTTCCTCCTACGAGCAGTACTTC
TRBJ2-2	-	TRBV6-5	few	CASSWGRSASKGTGELFF	TGTGCCAGCAGTTGGGGGCGAAGCGCTAGCAAGGGGACCGGGGAGCTGTTTTTT
TRBJ2-7	TRBD1	TRBV10-3	few	CAISGTPGTGVDEQYF	TGTGCCATCAGTGGAACCCCCGGGACAGGGGTGGACGAGCAGTACTTC
TRBJ2-7	-	TRBV15	-	CATQRISGNYEQYF	TGTGCCACCCAAAGGATTAGCGGAAACTACGAGCAGTACTTC
TRBJ1-4	-	TRBV7-8	-	CASCRTLNEKLFF	TGTGCCAGCTGCCGTACCCTTAATGAAAAACTGTTTTTT
TRBJ1-4	-	TRBV6-2/TRBV6-3	many	CASSRILEKLFF	TGTGCCAGCAGTCGGATACTGGAAAAACTGTTTTTT
TRBJ2-2	-	TRBV6-1	-	CASTPTGELFF	TGTGCCAGCACTCCTACCGGGGAGCTGTTTTTT
TRBJ1-2	-	TRBV20-1	-	CSARPPTGVRSYTF	TGCAGTGCTAGACCCCCAACCGGGGTTAGGAGCTACACCTTC
TRBJ2-5	-	TRBV18	many	CASSPNQETQYF	TGTGCCAGCAGTCCGAACCAAGAGACCCAGTACTTC
TRBJ2-2	TRBD2	TRBV2	many	CASRAGPSGLAVTNTGELFF	TGTGCCAGCAGGGCCGGACCTTCGGGACTAGCGGTTACGAACACCGGGGAGCTGTTTTTT
TRBJ1-5	-	TRBV28	few	CASSTTGPGQPQHF	TGTGCCAGCAGTACTACAGGGCCGGGGCAGCCCCAGCATTTT
TRBJ1-5	-	TRBV3-1	many	CASSHGYSGQPQHF	TGTGCCAGCAGTCACGGGTATAGTGGGCAGCCCCAGCATTTT
TRBJ2-2	TRBD1	TRBV3-1	-	CASSNGQGTGELFF	TGTGCCAGCAGCAACGGACAGGGAACCGGGGAGCTGTTTTTT
TRBJ2-1	-	TRBV28	-	CASSFEFRNEQFF	TGTGCCAGCAGTTTCGAGTTTAGGAATGAGCAGTTCTTC
TRBJ1-4	-	TRBV28	many	CASSLTQINEKLFF	TGTGCCAGCAGTTTAACGCAGATTAATGAAAAACTGTTTTTT
TRBJ1-2	-	TRBV28	-	CASTRRTYGYTF	TGTGCCAGCACCCGACGAACTTATGGCTACACCTTC
TRBJ2-2	TRBD2	TRBV6-1	few	CASRGTSGSVTGELFF	TGTGCCAGCAGGGGGACTAGCGGGAGTGTCACCGGGGAGCTGTTTTTT
TRBJ2-4	-	TRBV7-9	-	CASSRLDLAKNIQYF	TGTGCCAGCAGCCGCTTGGACCTAGCCAAAAACATTCAGTACTTC
TRBJ1-6	-	TRBV28	-	CASSLGGLELISPLHF	TGTGCCAGCAGTTTGGGGGGTTTGGAGCTAATTTCACCCCTCCACTTT
TRBJ2-5	-	TRBV11-2	-	CASSFWAGWTSAQYF	TGTGCCAGCAGCTTTTGGGCGGGGTGGACTTCGGCCCAGTACTTC
TRBJ2-7	-	TRBV6-1	-	CASPRGGEQYF	TGTGCCTCCCCGAGGGGAGGCGAGCAGTACTTC
TRBJ1-2	TRBD1	TRBV11-2	many	CASSHKLRTGEGYTF	TGTGCCAGCAGCCACAAATTAAGGACAGGGGAAGGCTACACCTTC
TRBJ2-2	-	TRBV5-1	-	CASSFAGPMNTGELFF	TGCGCCAGCAGCTTCGCAGGGCCCATGAACACCGGGGAGCTGTTTTTT
TRBJ2-5	-	TRBV5-4	many	CASSLGVLARQETQYF	TGTGCCAGCAGCTTGGGAGTCCTAGCGAGACAAGAGACCCAGTACTTC
TRBJ1-3	TRBD1	TRBV7-8	few	CASSLAPGQASGNTIYF	TGTGCCAGCAGCTTAGCTCCTGGACAGGCCTCTGGAAACACCATATATTTT
TRBJ2-3	TRBD2	TRBV2	-	CASSPSGSGDTQYF	TGTGCCAGCAGTCCTAGCGGGAGTGGAGATACGCAGTATTTT
TRBJ2-5	TRBD1	TRBV7-9	few	CASREPTGGKETQYF	TGTGCCAGCAGGGAGCCGACAGGGGGCAAAGAGACCCAGTACTTC
TRBJ2-7	TRBD1	TRBV7-9	many	CASEGGTGYEQYF	TGTGCCAGCGAAGGTGGGACAGGGTACGAGCAGTACTTC
TRBJ1-4	-	TRBV6-5	-	CASSYDIEEKLFF	TGTGCCAGCAGTTACGACATCGAGGAAAAACTGTTTTTT
TRBJ2-7	TRBD2	TRBV7-9	few	CASSLTSATYEQYF	TGTGCCAGCAGCTTAACTAGCGCAACCTACGAGCAGTACTTC
TRBJ2-7	TRBD2	TRBV12-3/TRBV12-4	many	CASKLAGGRAAGNQYEQYF	TGTGCCAGCAAACTAGCGGGCGGTCGTGCGGCGGGAAACCAGTACGAGCAGTACTTC
TRBJ2-7	TRBD2	TRBV7-8	few	CASSLVAGGRGGEQYF	TGTGCCAGCAGCTTAGTTGCGGGGGGGAGGGGAGGTGAGCAGTACTTC
TRBJ2-5	-	TRBV20-1	many	CSAPWVAETQYF	TGCAGTGCTCCATGGGTAGCGGAGACCCAGTACTTC
TRBJ2-7	TRBD2	TRBV29-1	many	CSVEDLREGYEQYF	TGCAGCGTTGAAGATTTGCGGGAGGGGTACGAGCAGTACTTC
TRBJ1-2	-	TRBV29-1	-	CSVEDRPGSYDYTF	TGCAGCGTTGAAGATCGACCCGGGTCCTATGACTACACCTTC
TRBJ2-7	TRBD1	TRBV11-2	many	CASSYRDRSYEQYF	TGTGCCAGCAGCTACCGGGACAGATCCTACGAGCAGTACTTC
TRBJ2-7	-	TRBV15	few	CATSSSLGGTYEQYF	TGTGCCACCAGCAGCTCACTTGGAGGGACCTACGAGCAGTACTTC
TRBJ2-5	TRBD2	TRBV20-1	few	CSATKLTLLAEFQETQYF	TGCAGTGCTACTAAACTTACCTTACTAGCGGAATTCCAAGAGACCCAGTACTTC
TRBJ1-1	-	TRBV27	once	CASSLMTYSTEAFF	TGTGCCAGCAGTTTAATGACATACTCCACTGAAGCTTTCTTT
TRBJ2-7	TRBD1	TRBV5-5	few	CASRTPGQSYEQYF	TGTGCCAGCAGGACCCCGGGACAGTCCTACGAGCAGTACTTC
TRBJ2-7	-	TRBV28	many	CASSLAVNYEQYF	TGTGCCAGCAGCTTAGCTGTAAACTACGAGCAGTACTTC
TRBJ2-3	-	TRBV20-1	-	CSAGPTSTDTQYF	TGCAGTGCAGGGCCCACTAGCACAGATACGCAGTATTTT
TRBJ1-1	-	TRBV11-2	many	CASSPHWENTEAFF	TGTGCCAGCAGCCCTCATTGGGAGAACACTGAAGCTTTCTTT
TRBJ1-4	TRBD1	TRBV7-2	many	CASRPGQTSTNEKLFF	TGTGCCAGCAGGCCGGGACAGACGTCAACTAATGAAAAACTGTTTTTT
TRBJ2-7	-	TRBV6-2/TRBV6-3	few	CASSYSGGRAFREQYF	TGTGCCAGCAGTTACTCCGGGGGCCGTGCATTTAGGGAGCAGTACTTC
TRBJ2-1	TRBD2	TRBV20-1	-	CSARGTSDYNEQFF	TGCAGTGCTAGAGGGACTAGCGACTACAATGAGCAGTTCTTC
TRBJ2-1	-	TRBV15	-	CATSRDRGYNEQFF	TGTGCCACCAGCAGAGACAGGGGCTACAATGAGCAGTTCTTC
TRBJ1-1	-	TRBV6-2/TRBV6-3	many	CASSVWSRSNTEAFF	TGTGCCAGCAGTGTTTGGTCCAGATCGAACACTGAAGCTTTCTTT
TRBJ1-3	-	TRBV10-3	few	CAISRDLGSGNTIYF	TGTGCCATCAGTAGGGACCTCGGCTCTGGAAACACCATATATTTT